These 4 T cell receptor beta chains came from one sample sequenced in a study of cytomegalovirus exposure and HLA in healthy donors (dated by TCRdb to between 2016 and 2019). The library was built by means of the immunoSEQ multiplex PCR assay. For the multiplex PCR, a mixture combining 60 forward primers for TCR Vbeta segments and 13 reverse primers for TCR Jbeta segments was used. Drawn from immuneACCESS, this table holds only the in-frame rearrangements with V and J called that TCRdb kept. Clones are partly lost; checked studies trace under half to an unresolved V gene and leave the rest unexplained. This sample lists about 62,000 clones; around 87% were detected once. The top ten hold roughly 1.5% of the sample. The material sequenced was PBMCs. The receptor set was obtained from a man younger than 30 in good health and CMV-seronegative.

The genes are TRBV5-4 and TRBJ1-6, with 10 bases aligning to TRBD1. J gave up 10 bases and V 4 bases, and 5 bases lay outside the gene matches. CDR1 SGHNT and CDR2 YYREEE come from the germline V gene (reference sequence). The CDR3 has 14 residues. CDR3 DNA sequence: TGTGCCAGCAGCATGAGACAGGGGGCCTCACCCCTCCACTTT. Its protein product is CASSMRQGASPLHF.

The rearrangement links TRBV9 to TRBJ1-2, with D perhaps matching TRBD1 (5 bases). CDR3 size: 14 residues. Trimming shortened V by 0 bases and J by 1 base, and 7 bases separated the two germline ends. Germline CDR1 is SGDLS and CDR2 is YYNGEE. This CDR3 is CASSVAGVNYGYTF. For the CDR3, the DNA is TGTGCCAGCAGCGTAGCGGGGGTTAACTATGGCTACACCTTC.

The rearrangement links TRBV11-3 to TRBJ2-5, with 7 positions matching TRBD2. This CDR3 region has 16 residues. V lost 2 bases, J lost 2 bases, and 8 bases stayed unmatched. Germline assignment: CDR1 SGHNT and CDR2 YENEEA. The CDR3 nucleotides are TGTGCCAGCAGCTTACGCAGTATTAGCGGGCAAGAGACCCAGTACTTC. As protein: CASSLRSISGQETQYF.

V usage is TRBV6-4 and J usage is TRBJ2-5, with no clear D. In germline, CDR1 is MRHNA, CDR2 SNTAGT. V was cut by 6 bases and J by 1 base, with 15 bases left in between. The CDR3 length is 15 residues. The CDR3 region is CASSLSGGPQETQYF. The CDR3 coding sequence is TGTGCCAGCAGCCTCTCTGGTGGGCCCCAAGAGACCCAGTACTTC.